This T cell receptor beta chain comes out of a study of shared clonotypes between healthy human individuals. Study context: The study used three CD4 naive, three CD4 memory, two CD8 naive and one CD8 memory plate per donor. Notes on the study in general: Limitation of the genetic and exposure-history diversity represented came from the few donors.

CDR1 is SEHNR, CDR2 FQNEAQ, per germline (reference sequence). The V and J ends lost 4 bases and 0 bases respectively, with 13 bases between them. This CDR3 contains 15 residues. Details on this clone: Its antigen is unidentified.

In the source study's methods: ImmunoSEQ gave junction-only sequences without quality scores, so filtering differed. The repertoire was sequenced with immunoSEQ multiplex PCR; TCRdb's copy has only in-frame clones and lacks some. V, J and clone size derive from that table, while D and trimming were established from the DNA sequence. The table records about 2 million clones, over 85% of them present only once. Naive CD8 isolation took CD45RO-negative cells positively selected for CCR7 and excluded terminally differentiated effector memory CD45RA+ cells. Those who donated, Caucasian adults without exception, all lived in Nashville, Tennessee.

The clonotype was recovered from a man between 18 and 29 years old in good health. The V gene is TRBV7-9, the J gene TRBJ2-7, with a tentative D call TRBD1 (6 bases). The sequenced material came from naive CD8+ T cells sorted from blood. This chain's CDR3 is CASSWYLDSSYEQYF. CDR3 sequence (DNA): TGTGCCAGCAGCTGGTACCTGGACAGCTCCTACGAGCAGTACTTC.